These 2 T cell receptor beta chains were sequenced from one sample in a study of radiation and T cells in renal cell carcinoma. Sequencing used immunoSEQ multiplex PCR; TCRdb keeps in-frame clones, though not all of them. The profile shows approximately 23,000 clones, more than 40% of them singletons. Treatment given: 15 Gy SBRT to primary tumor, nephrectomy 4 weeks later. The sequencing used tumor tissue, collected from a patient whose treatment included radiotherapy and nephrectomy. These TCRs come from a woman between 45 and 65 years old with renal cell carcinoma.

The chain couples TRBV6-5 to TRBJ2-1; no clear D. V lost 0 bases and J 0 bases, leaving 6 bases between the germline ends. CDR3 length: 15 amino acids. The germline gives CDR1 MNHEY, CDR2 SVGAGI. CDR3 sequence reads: CASSYSQSSYNEQFF. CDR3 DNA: TGTGCCAGCAGTTACTCACAGAGCTCCTACAATGAGCAGTTCTTC.

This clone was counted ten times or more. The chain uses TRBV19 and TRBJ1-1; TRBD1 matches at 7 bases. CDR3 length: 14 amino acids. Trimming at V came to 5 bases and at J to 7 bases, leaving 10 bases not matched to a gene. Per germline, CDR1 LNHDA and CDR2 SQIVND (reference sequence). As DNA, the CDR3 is TGTGCCAGTAGTCGCGGGGACAGCAGGCATGAAGCTTTCTTT. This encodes CASSRGDSRHEAFF.